This entry lists 21 T cell receptor beta chains sequenced from one sample in a study of PD-L1 blockade in urothelial cancer. The protocol was immunoSEQ multiplex PCR, while the TCRdb copy is restricted to in-frame clones and leaves out a portion. Among about 30,000 clones listed, 80% to 90% were seen once. Time point reported: peripheral blood 6 weeks after treatment start. The sample here was PBMCs, taken around atezolizumab (anti-PD-L1) treatment. The source of these receptors is a man older than 75 with urothelial cancer.

The chain carries TRBV28 and TRBJ2-3, with 7 positions matching TRBD2. V was clipped by 5 bases and J by 4 bases; unmatched bases: 6. The CDR3 loop spans 14 amino acids. The germline V gene has CDR1 MDHEN and CDR2 SYDVKM. CDR3 amino acids: CASSGAGEADTQYF. The CDR3 DNA follows: TGTGCCAGCAGTGGGGCGGGGGAGGCAGATACGCAGTATTTT.

CDR3 sequence: CASSLGTSSYNEQFF. The CDR3 coding sequence is TGCGCCAGCAGCCTCGGGACTTCTTCCTACAATGAGCAGTTCTTC. The genes are TRBV5-1 and TRBJ2-1; D might be TRBD2 (6 bases). Germline-derived CDR1 and CDR2 are SGHRS and YFSETQ. This CDR3 comprises 15 residues. V lost 4 bases to trimming and J lost 1 base, with 12 bases between them.

The V call is TRBV11-3, the J call TRBJ2-3; D is unclear. V lost 2 bases and J 3 bases, leaving 12 bases between the germline ends. Looked up from germline, CDR1 is SGHNT and CDR2 is YENEEA. The CDR3 length is 15 residues. The CDR3 region is CASSLKLGHTDTQYF. The CDR3 DNA reads TGTGCCAGCAGCTTAAAACTCGGTCATACAGATACGCAGTATTTT. The full variable domain, with the rest looked up from reference TRBV11-3 and TRBJ2-3, is EAGVVQSPRYKIIEKKQPVAFWCNPISGHNTLYWYLQNLGQGPELLIRYENEEAVDDSQLPKDRFSAERLKGVDSTLKIQPAELGDSAVYLCASSLKLGHTDTQYFGPGTRLTVL.

The rearrangement joins TRBV27 to TRBJ1-2; TRBD1 agrees at 7 bases. Germline V lookup: CDR1 MNHEY, CDR2 SMNVEV (reference sequence). The CDR3 runs 15 residues. V shed 2 bases and J 4 bases; nucleotides not matched to a gene: 7. In nucleotides, the CDR3 is TGTGCCAGCAGTTTAAGGGGGCGTGGATCCTATGGCTACACCTTC. Translated: CASSLRGRGSYGYTF.

This chain links TRBV20-1 with TRBJ2-7; no reliable D call. Trimming took off 2 bases at V and 2 bases at J, with 4 bases between the two ends. CDR1 and CDR2 from the germline V gene are DFQATT and SNEGSKA (reference sequence). The CDR3 totals 11 residues. The CDR3 here is CSARLAYEQYF. CDR3 sequence (DNA): TGCAGTGCTAGACTAGCCTACGAGCAGTACTTC.

The chain has TRBV28 and TRBJ2-7; 12 bases match TRBD1. From germline, CDR1 is MDHEN and CDR2 SYDVKM. The V segment lost 5 bases and the J segment 7 bases; nucleotides outside the gene matches: 12. The CDR3 runs to 16 residues. The CDR3 is CASSNTRDRGLREQYF. The CDR3 DNA reads TGTGCCAGCAGTAATACCCGGGACAGGGGGCTAAGAGAGCAGTACTTC.

The chain combines TRBV6-6 with TRBJ1-4; weak D call: TRBD1 (6 bases). Trimming took off 6 bases at V and 2 bases at J, with 13 bases between the two ends. Germline V gene lookup returns CDR1 MNHNY and CDR2 SVGAGI (reference sequence). The CDR3 totals 15 residues. CDR3 protein: CASSPQGRTNEKLFF. The CDR3, as DNA: TGTGCCAGCAGCCCACAGGGACGCACTAATGAAAAACTGTTTTTT.

The chain has TRBV28 and TRBJ2-5; D may be TRBD1 (5 bases). Germline loops: CDR1 MDHEN, CDR2 SYDVKM. CDR3 size: 15 residues. Trimming removed 8 bases from V and 4 bases from J, with 20 bases in between. The CDR3 DNA reads TGTGCCAGCCGTCCGGCGGCAGGGTGGCCAGAGACCCAGTACTTC. Residues: CASRPAAGWPETQYF.

This chain links TRBV5-1 with TRBJ2-7, with 7 positions matching TRBD2. Unmatched junction bases numbered 3, after V lost 1 base and J lost 2 bases. The CDR3 covers 14 residues. Germline V CDR1 and CDR2: SGHRS, YFSETQ. CDR3 sequence: CASSLSSGTYEQYF. CDR3 nucleotide sequence: TGCGCCAGCAGCTTGTCCAGCGGGACCTACGAGCAGTACTTC.

V is TRBV11-2 and J is TRBJ2-1, with 11 positions matching TRBD2. V dropped 3 bases and J dropped 6; count of bases not matched to a gene: 4. This CDR3 comprises 15 residues. The germline CDR1 and CDR2 sequences are SGHAT and FQNNGV. The CDR3 nucleotides are TGTGCCAGCAGCTTTAGCGGGAGGGCCGGCAATGAGCAGTTCTTC. The encoded protein is CASSFSGRAGNEQFF.

J is TRBJ2-3 and V is TRBV10-3; the D gene is possibly TRBD2 (5 bases). V was clipped by 2 bases and J by 0 bases, with 15 bases between them. The CDR3 covers 17 residues. Germline CDR1 and CDR2: ENHRY and SYGVKD. CDR3 amino acids: CAISEPTGIFSTDTQYF. CDR3 bases: TGTGCCATCAGTGAGCCGACCGGGATCTTTAGCACAGATACGCAGTATTTT.

This clone came up once. V gene TRBV2 combines with J gene TRBJ2-1, with a tentative D call TRBD2 (5 bases). V lost 7 bases, J lost 6 bases, and 13 bases lay in between. The CDR3 sequence is 13 residues long. Germline CDR1 reads SNHLY; CDR2 reads FYNNEI. The CDR3 region is CASKGRIFNEQFF. The CDR3 nucleotides are TGTGCCAGCAAAGGGAGAATATTCAATGAGCAGTTCTTC.

This chain connects TRBV9 to TRBJ1-1, with a tentative D call TRBD1 (6 bases). The CDR3 contains 15 residues. Germline V gene data show CDR1 as SGDLS and CDR2 as YYNGEE. V was pared by 4 bases and J by 4 bases, with 17 bases between. The CDR3 spells CASSLLQGGVTEAFF. Written as DNA, the CDR3 is TGTGCCAGCAGCCTCCTACAGGGTGGAGTCACTGAAGCTTTCTTT.

The chain is built from TRBV14 and TRBJ1-4; TRBD1 aligns across 9 bases. After removal of 2 bases from V and 8 bases from J, the junction contained 3 bases not matched to a gene. The CDR3 sequence is 14 residues long. CDR1 and CDR2 from the germline V gene are SGHDN and FVKESK. CDR3 amino acids: CASSQIGTGEKLFF. CDR3 DNA: TGTGCCAGCAGCCAAATCGGGACAGGGGAAAAACTGTTTTTT.

The V call is TRBV5-1, the J call TRBJ2-6; tentative D call: TRBD1 (5 bases). CDR3 length: 15 residues. CDR1 and CDR2 from the germline V gene are SGHRS and YFSETQ. The V gene lost 4 bases and the J gene lost 0 bases, with 8 bases spanning the gap. The CDR3 sequence: CASSNTGSGANVLTF. The CDR3 DNA follows: TGCGCCAGCAGCAATACAGGCTCTGGGGCCAACGTCCTGACTTTC.

The V call is TRBV19, the J call TRBJ2-2, with a tentative D call TRBD1 (5 bases). Trimming pared 9 bases from V and 2 bases from J, leaving 13 bases between. Germline V lookup: CDR1 LNHDA, CDR2 SQIVND (reference sequence). The CDR3 extends over 14 amino acids. CDR3: CASGTGPNTGELFF. The DNA for the CDR3 is TGTGCCAGCGGAACAGGACCAAACACCGGGGAGCTGTTTTTT.

This chain uses TRBV18 with TRBJ2-1; D uncertain. This CDR3 region has 13 residues. Looked up from germline, CDR1 is KGHSH and CDR2 is LQKENI. V dropped 3 bases and J dropped 6 bases, with 9 bases sitting between them. Here the CDR3 DNA reads TGTGCCAGCTCACCCACGATGGCCAATGAGCAGTTCTTC. Protein sequence: CASSPTMANEQFF. The entire variable domain, with the rest obtained from reference TRBV18 and TRBJ2-1, is as follows: NAGVMQNPRHLVRRRGQEARLRCSPMKGHSHVYWYRQLPEEGLKFMVYLQKENIIDESGMPKERFSAEFPKEGPSILRIQQVVRGDSAAYFCASSPTMANEQFFGPGTRLTVL.

This clone was seen more than once but under ten times. The genes are TRBV4-1 and TRBJ1-4; 7 bases are shared with TRBD1. The CDR3 spans 16 residues. Germline CDR1 reads MGHRA; CDR2 reads YSYEKL. Trimming removed 4 bases from V and 8 bases from J; junction bases left unmatched: 13. Here the CDR3 reads CASSPLGQGVGEKLFF. For the CDR3, the DNA is TGCGCCAGCAGCCCGCTCGGCCAGGGGGTAGGAGAAAAACTGTTTTTT.

The rearrangement links TRBV19 to TRBJ2-6; 10 bases align to TRBD2. Germline V gene sequence: CDR1 LNHDA, CDR2 SQIVND (reference sequence). The CDR3 is 15 amino acids. V trimming: 5 bases; J trimming: 4 bases; junction bases outside the gene matches: 2. The CDR3 DNA is TGTGCCAGTAGTCCGGGACTAGCGGGGGCCAACGTCCTGACTTTC. As protein: CASSPGLAGANVLTF.

The chain combines TRBV28 with TRBJ2-7; the D gene is possibly TRBD2 (5 bases). V dropped 1 base and J dropped 9 bases, with 10 bases sitting between them. The germline CDR1 and CDR2 sequences are MDHEN and SYDVKM. CDR3 length equals 12 residues. The chain's CDR3 is CASSLLSGWQYF. The CDR3 coding sequence is TGTGCCAGCAGTTTATTGAGCGGCTGGCAGTACTTC.

The chain recombines TRBV6-4 with TRBJ1-2, with TRBD1 matching 9 bases. Trimming removed 4 bases from V and 4 bases from J; junction bases left unmatched: 7. The CDR3 totals 15 residues. Germline V CDR1 and CDR2: MRHNA, SNTAGT. CDR3 nucleotides: TGTGCCAGCAGTGCATCGGGACAGGGATCCTATGGCTACACCTTC. This encodes CASSASGQGSYGYTF.